This T cell receptor (beta chain) comes out of a study of beta chain features in type 1 diabetes. Overall study context: Patients and healthy donors were similar in age, gender and cell yields. Study-wide points: Patients with type 1 diabetes showed fewer VDJ junction insertions and more deletions.

To note about this clone: Its antigen is unidentified.

The study reverse transcribed the entire isolated RNA, so it sequenced expressed TCRB transcripts. Clones were sequenced by immunoSEQ multiplex PCR, and TCRdb holds only the in-frame ones, with some missing. This table has about 290,000 clones, about 8.5% appearing once. The source material was central memory CD4+ T cells from blood. This receptor was obtained from a woman between 18 and 30 years old in good health.

DNA of the CDR3: TGTGCCACCAGCAGTGACAGGGGCCCTGCCAAAAACATTCAGTACTTC. Residues: CATSSDRGPAKNIQYF. J is TRBJ2-4 and V is TRBV15; 8 nucleotides match TRBD1. The CDR3 covers 16 residues. CDR1 LNHNV and CDR2 YYDKDF come from the germline V gene (reference sequence). Trimming cost V 3 bases and J 1 base; bases outside gene matches: 5.